What follows are 32 T cell receptor beta chains derived from one specimen sequenced in a study of T cell responses to AZD1222 COVID-19 vaccine. This table comes from immunoSEQ multiplex PCR, and its TCRdb copy is limited to in-frame clones, with some not included. The data show 140,000 to 150,000 clones, about 90% seen once. The sequencing used peripheral blood, collected on day 0 of AZD1222 vaccination. The receptors stem from an adult in good health.

The rearrangement links TRBV18 to TRBJ1-5; no clear D gene. The CDR3 has 14 amino acids. The V end was cut by 6 bases, the J end by 7 bases, with 16 bases between. Germline CDR1 KGHSH, CDR2 LQKENI. The CDR3 DNA follows: TGTGCCAGCTCTCAAATGGACCTGGCCCAGCCCCAGCATTTT. It translates to CASSQMDLAQPQHF.

The chain carries TRBV2 and TRBJ2-3; 9 nucleotides line up with TRBD1. The junction had 11 bases not matched to a gene; V was cut back by 5 bases and J by 8 bases. The CDR3 extends over 15 amino acids. CDR1 is SNHLY and CDR2 is FYNNEI in the germline V gene. The CDR3 is CASSQRQGEGGTQYF. As DNA, the CDR3 is TGTGCCAGCAGTCAAAGACAGGGGGAGGGTGGTACGCAGTATTTT. Based on the CDR3 plus reference TRBV2 and TRBJ2-3, the full variable domain is EPEVTQTPSHQVTQMGQEVILRCVPISNHLYFYWYRQILGQKVEFLVSFYNNEISEKSEIFDDQFSVERPDGSNFTLKIRSTKLEDSAMYFCASSQRQGEGGTQYFGPGTRLTVL.

The rearrangement joins TRBV28 to TRBJ2-7; D could derive from TRBD1 or TRBD2 (5 bases each). The V and J ends lost 6 bases and 5 bases respectively, with 26 bases between them. Germline-derived CDR1 and CDR2 are MDHEN and SYDVKM. The CDR3 has 17 residues. In DNA, the CDR3 is TGTGCCAGCAGCCAACCAGGGACGACCTCCACCGTGGACGAGCAGTACTTC. Translating it yields CASSQPGTTSTVDEQYF.

The rearrangement joins TRBV14 to TRBJ2-5; 7 nucleotides agree with TRBD2. J lost 3 bases, V lost 0 bases, and 4 bases had no gene match. Germline assignment: CDR1 SGHDN and CDR2 FVKESK. CDR3 length: 15 residues. Here the CDR3 reads CASSQELAIKETQYF. The CDR3 nucleotides are TGTGCCAGCAGCCAAGAACTAGCGATTAAAGAGACCCAGTACTTC. Drawing the rest from reference TRBV14 and TRBJ2-5, the complete variable domain is EAGVTQFPSHSVIEKGQTVTLRCDPISGHDNLYWYRRVMGKEIKFLLHFVKESKQDESGMPNNRFLAERTGGTYSTLKVQPAELEDSGVYFCASSQELAIKETQYFGPGTRLLVL.

The V gene is TRBV5-8, the J gene TRBJ2-1; perhaps TRBD1 as D (5 bases). Germline assignment: CDR1 SGHTS and CDR2 YDEGEE. The V end was cut by 3 bases, the J end by 7 bases, with 17 bases between. The CDR3 consists of 15 residues. The CDR3 reads CASSSAGHPGNEQFF. The CDR3 coding sequence is TGTGCCAGCAGCTCAGCCGGGCACCCAGGGAATGAGCAGTTCTTC. The entire variable domain, with the rest obtained from reference TRBV5-8 and TRBJ2-1, is as follows: EAGVTQSPTHLIKTRGQQATLRCSPISGHTSVYWYQQALGLGLQFLLWYDEGEERNRGNFPPRFSGRQFPNYSSELNVNALELEDSALYLCASSSAGHPGNEQFFGPGTRLTVL.

The chain uses TRBV9 and TRBJ2-1; 11 nucleotides agree with TRBD2. Germline assignment: CDR1 SGDLS and CDR2 YYNGEE. The trim removed 4 bases at V and 10 bases at J, leaving 16 bases unmatched. The CDR3 has 17 amino acids. In DNA, the CDR3 is TGTGCCAGCAGCACACGACTAGCGGGGTTCCCAGGAGAGGAGCAGTTCTTC. The encoded protein is CASSTRLAGFPGEEQFF.

V gene TRBV2 combines with J gene TRBJ2-1; tentative D call: TRBD1 (6 bases). The CDR3 totals 16 residues. Germline CDR1 SNHLY, CDR2 FYNNEI. V dropped 6 bases and J dropped 3 bases, with 18 bases sitting between them. CDR3 sequence reads: CASSAEGQENYNEQFF. The CDR3 bases are TGTGCCAGCAGCGCCGAGGGACAAGAAAACTACAATGAGCAGTTCTTC.

The CDR3 reads CASSYRGSNTGELFF. The CDR3 DNA sequence: TGTGCCAGCAGCTACAGGGGATCCAACACCGGGGAGCTGTTTTTT. The J gene is TRBJ2-2, the V gene TRBV5-5; TRBD1 agrees at 7 bases. Germline CDR1 and CDR2: SGHKS and YYEKEE (reference sequence). Unmatched junction bases numbered 4, after V lost 3 bases and J lost 2 bases. The length of the CDR3 is 15 residues.

The CDR3 sequence: CASSLQTNYGYTF. The CDR3 coding sequence is TGCGCCAGCAGCTTACAGACTAACTATGGCTACACCTTC. V is TRBV5-1 and J is TRBJ1-2; no firm D call. The V end lost 2 bases, the J end lost 0 bases, and 5 bases lay between the germline ends. Per germline, CDR1 SGHRS and CDR2 YFSETQ. The CDR3 is made up of 13 amino acids.

The CDR3 nucleotides are TGTGCCATCAGTGAGTCTGGGGCGTCTAATGAAAAACTGTTTTTT. It codes for CAISESGASNEKLFF. This chain uses TRBV10-3 with TRBJ1-4; the D gene is possibly TRBD1 (5 bases). The ends were cut back, 0 bases at V and 3 bases at J, with 8 bases in the middle. The germline V gene encodes CDR1 ENHRY and CDR2 SYGVKD. CDR3 length equals 15 residues.

The rearrangement uses TRBV11-2 and TRBJ2-1; unclear D gene. The germline V and J ends were trimmed by 3 bases and 8 bases, with 11 bases remaining between them. The CDR3 runs 13 residues. CDR1 is SGHAT and CDR2 is FQNNGV in the germline V gene. The CDR3 bases are TGTGCCAGCAGCTTCGGGTCTTACGATGAGCAGTTCTTC. This sequence encodes CASSFGSYDEQFF.

The chain uses TRBV5-1 and TRBJ2-3; no clear D. V gave up 4 bases and J gave up 2 bases, with 2 bases separating them. This CDR3 has 11 amino acids. CDR1 SGHRS and CDR2 YFSETQ come from the germline V gene. The CDR3 spells CASSDTDTQYF. The CDR3 coding sequence is TGCGCCAGCAGCGACACAGATACGCAGTATTTT.

The V call is TRBV5-6, the J call TRBJ2-7, with 7 bases identical to TRBD2. The germline V gene has CDR1 SGHDT and CDR2 YYEEEE. There are 13 residues in the CDR3. Losses at the gene ends were 3 bases for V and 2 bases for J; bases not matched to a gene: 2. The DNA for the CDR3 is TGTGCCAGCAGCTGGGGGGGGACCTACGAGCAGTACTTC. Its protein product is CASSWGGTYEQYF.

The chain joins TRBV7-9 to TRBJ2-5, with D possibly being TRBD1 (6 bases). V lost 4 bases and J 3 bases, leaving 15 bases between the germline ends. This CDR3 region has 15 residues. Germline-derived CDR1 and CDR2 are SEHNR and FQNEAQ (reference sequence). The CDR3 is CASSYPPGQEETQYF. The CDR3 coding sequence is TGTGCCAGCAGCTATCCTCCGGGACAAGAAGAGACCCAGTACTTC.

V usage is TRBV2 and J usage is TRBJ1-2; no reliable D call. V lost 3 bases and J 3 bases, leaving 11 bases between the germline ends. Germline CDR1 reads SNHLY; CDR2 reads FYNNEI. This CDR3 is built from 14 residues. In DNA form, the CDR3 reads TGTGCCAGCAGTGATTCGCCGGACCACTATGGCTACACCTTC. Translating gives CASSDSPDHYGYTF. The full variable domain, its missing parts supplied by reference TRBV2 and TRBJ1-2, is EPEVTQTPSHQVTQMGQEVILRCVPISNHLYFYWYRQILGQKVEFLVSFYNNEISEKSEIFDDQFSVERPDGSNFTLKIRSTKLEDSAMYFCASSDSPDHYGYTFGSGTRLTVV.

The V call is TRBV20-1, the J call TRBJ2-2, with unresolved D. CDR3 length: 16 amino acids. CDR1 and CDR2 (germline): DFQATT, SNEGSKA (reference sequence). Trimming pared 3 bases from V and 0 bases from J, leaving 14 bases between. This chain's CDR3 is CSASYGSGPNTGELFF. The CDR3 DNA reads as TGCAGTGCTAGTTACGGAAGTGGACCGAACACCGGGGAGCTGTTTTTT.

The gene calls are TRBV7-9 and TRBJ2-7; the match to TRBD1 covers 9 bases. Germline lookup yields CDR1 SEHNR and CDR2 FQNEAQ (reference sequence). The CDR3 is made up of 19 amino acids. After removal of 8 bases from V and 4 bases from J, the junction contained 24 bases not matched to a gene. The CDR3 here is CASRRSVGGEGQGYYEQYF. CDR3 nucleotides: TGTGCCAGCCGACGAAGTGTTGGCGGTGAGGGACAGGGATATTACGAGCAGTACTTC.

The chain combines TRBV4-3 with TRBJ2-1; D gene unclear. The CDR3 consists of 14 residues. CDR1 LGHNA and CDR2 YSLEER come from the germline V gene. V was cut by 0 bases and J by 7 bases, with 10 bases left in between. The CDR3 DNA sequence: TGCGCCAGCAGCCAAGAAGTAGGGTTTAATGAGCAGTTCTTC. This codes for CASSQEVGFNEQFF.

This clone showed up just a few times. This chain links TRBV5-1 with TRBJ1-1, with a weak D call TRBD1 (6 bases). The ends were cut back, 2 bases at V and 1 base at J, with 9 bases in the middle. The CDR3 consists of 14 residues. The germline CDR1 and CDR2 sequences are SGHRS and YFSETQ. CDR3 bases: TGCGCCAGCAGCTTCCGGGACACGAACACTGAAGCTTTCTTT. Amino acid sequence: CASSFRDTNTEAFF.

This clone was counted once. The chain couples TRBV2 to TRBJ2-6, with D perhaps TRBD1 or TRBD2 (5 bases each). Per the germline V gene, CDR1 is SNHLY and CDR2 is FYNNEI. Trimming cost V 6 bases and J 9 bases, with 6 bases left between them. This CDR3 is built from 11 residues. In DNA form, the CDR3 reads TGTGCCAGCAGGAGGGGCAACGTCCTGACTTTC. Its translation: CASRRGNVLTF.

This clone was found once. J is TRBJ1-2 and V is TRBV4-2; D is ambiguous. The CDR3 is 15 amino acids. The V gene's germline CDR1 is LGHNA and CDR2 YNFKEQ. With 0 bases removed from V and 0 bases from J, the gap between germline ends came to 8 bases. The CDR3: CASSQDGRTNYGYTF. The CDR3 DNA is TGTGCCAGCAGCCAAGATGGGCGGACTAACTATGGCTACACCTTC.

This sequence joins TRBV9 and TRBJ2-1, with a tentative D call TRBD1 (5 bases). CDR3 size: 12 residues. CDR1 and CDR2 from the germline V gene are SGDLS and YYNGEE. V lost 3 bases, J lost 8 bases, and 9 bases lay in between. The CDR3 sequence: CASSAQGHEQFF. CDR3 in DNA: TGTGCCAGCAGCGCCCAGGGTCATGAGCAGTTCTTC. Full variable domain (rest looked up from reference TRBV9 and TRBJ2-1): DSGVTQTPKHLITATGQRVTLRCSPRSGDLSVYWYQQSLDQGLQFLIQYYNGEERAKGNILERFSAQQFPDLHSELNLSSLELGDSALYFCASSAQGHEQFFGPGTRLTVL.

This chain joins TRBV5-1 and TRBJ1-2; no definite D call. Trimming took 4 bases from V and 2 from J, leaving 12 bases between them. The germline CDR1 and CDR2 sequences are SGHRS and YFSETQ. The CDR3 is 14 residues long. CDR3 coding DNA: TGCGCCAGCAGCGCCGGTGGGCAGAACTATGGCTACACCTTC. Protein product: CASSAGGQNYGYTF.

The V and J genes are TRBV28 and TRBJ2-6; TRBD1 or TRBD2 may be the D gene (5 bases each). The ends were cut back, 6 bases at V and 2 bases at J, with 20 bases in the middle. Germline-derived CDR1 and CDR2 are MDHEN and SYDVKM. The CDR3 spans 18 residues. The CDR3: CASRTIQGRRTGANVLTF. The DNA for the CDR3 is TGTGCCAGCAGGACCATTCAGGGCAGGAGGACTGGGGCCAACGTCCTGACTTTC.

This chain uses TRBV5-6 with TRBJ2-1, with D perhaps given as TRBD1 or TRBD2 (5 bases each). Germline V lookup: CDR1 SGHDT, CDR2 YYEEEE. V was cut by 1 base and J by 9 bases, with 8 bases left in between. This CDR3 is 12 amino acids long. CDR3 DNA: TGTGCCAGCAGCTTGTTGAGGGGTGAGCAGTTCTTC. This sequence encodes CASSLLRGEQFF. Combining the CDR3 with reference TRBV5-6 and TRBJ2-1 gives the whole variable domain DAGVTQSPTHLIKTRGQQVTLRCSPKSGHDTVSWYQQALGQGPQFIFQYYEEEERQRGNFPDRFSGHQFPNYSSELNVNALLLGDSALYLCASSLLRGEQFFGPGTRLTVL.

The chain links TRBV7-2 to TRBJ2-7, with TRBD1 matching 7 bases. This CDR3 comprises 13 residues. From germline, CDR1 is SGHTA and CDR2 FQGNSA. The junction had 7 bases not matched to a gene; V was cut back by 8 bases and J by 3 bases. The CDR3 here is CASFRTGDYEQYF. CDR3 in DNA: TGTGCCAGCTTCCGAACAGGGGACTACGAGCAGTACTTC.

The chain has TRBV4-1 and TRBJ1-1; tentatively, D is TRBD1 (6 bases). Germline assignment: CDR1 MGHRA and CDR2 YSYEKL. The CDR3 has 13 residues. V was pared by 2 bases and J by 5 bases, with 9 bases between. Written as DNA, the CDR3 is TGCGCCAGCAGCCAAAACAGGGAAACTGAAGCTTTCTTT. It codes for CASSQNRETEAFF.

J is TRBJ2-5 and V is TRBV5-1; D might be TRBD2 (7 bases). Trimming shortened V by 0 bases and J by 0 bases, and 15 bases separated the two germline ends. The CDR3 consists of 17 residues. Germline V CDR1 and CDR2: SGHRS, YFSETQ. The CDR3 region is CASSLVGAGAYQETQYF. The CDR3 coding sequence is TGCGCCAGCAGCTTGGTCGGGGCGGGGGCGTACCAAGAGACCCAGTACTTC.

This clone was seen just once. The chain couples TRBV24-1 to TRBJ2-2; D unresolved. The length of the CDR3 is 14 residues. Per the germline V gene, CDR1 is KGHDR and CDR2 is SFDVKD. Trimming removed 5 bases from V and 8 bases from J, with 14 bases in between. In DNA form, the CDR3 reads TGTGCCACCAGTGGGGTGGATGGTCCAGGGGAGCTGTTTTTT. This encodes CATSGVDGPGELFF.

This rearrangement joins TRBV6-6 to TRBJ1-4; 10 bases map to TRBD1. Germline lookup yields CDR1 MNHNY and CDR2 SVGAGI (reference sequence). This CDR3 has 16 residues. V lost 2 bases to trimming and J lost 8 bases; unmatched junction nucleotides: 8. The CDR3 DNA reads TGTGCCAGCAGTTACCCCCTGGGACAGGGGAGAGAAAAACTGTTTTTT. Translation: CASSYPLGQGREKLFF.

The rearrangement uses TRBV19 and TRBJ2-6, with 10 bases lining up with TRBD2. After removal of 7 bases from V and 4 bases from J, the junction contained 7 bases not matched to a gene. The CDR3 loop spans 16 amino acids. CDR1 and CDR2 from the germline V gene are LNHDA and SQIVND (reference sequence). CDR3 bases: TGTGCCAGTACTAATAGCGGGAGGCGGGGGGCCAACGTCCTGACTTTC. It yields the protein CASTNSGRRGANVLTF.

V and J are TRBV10-3 and TRBJ1-2, with D unclear. Germline V gene data show CDR1 as ENHRY and CDR2 as SYGVKD. The CDR3 covers 14 residues. With 3 bases removed from V and 4 bases from J, the gap between germline ends came to 12 bases. CDR3 loop: CAISDIPGPYGYTF. CDR3 bases: TGTGCCATCAGTGATATCCCCGGCCCCTATGGCTACACCTTC.